Sequencing of this T cell receptor (beta chain) was carried out in a study of response to subunit inactivated influenza vaccine. Overall study results and limits: Authors suggested each seasonal influenza vaccination recruits few new T cells.

Looked up from germline, CDR1 is DFQATT and CDR2 is SNEGSKA (reference sequence). The CDR3 contains 17 residues. V gave up 3 bases and J gave up 7 bases, with 25 bases separating them. This clonotype was seen many times. What it recognizes is unknown. TCRdb redid the calling of the RT-PCR reads with MiXCR, one entry per CDR3 protein. The data hold hundreds of thousands of distinct CDR3 sequences, with around 8% observed a single time. The sample here was PBMCs from blood, taken around 25 months after vaccination. This sequence originates from a man aged 50 to 69 who received an inactivated influenza vaccine. V gene TRBV20-1 combines with J gene TRBJ2-1; D perhaps matches TRBD1 (6 bases). CDR3 sequence reads: CSASRPRVRGRLNEQFF. CDR3 DNA sequence: TGCAGTGCTAGCCGCCCCCGTGTCAGGGGCCGTTTGAATGAGCAGTTCTTC.